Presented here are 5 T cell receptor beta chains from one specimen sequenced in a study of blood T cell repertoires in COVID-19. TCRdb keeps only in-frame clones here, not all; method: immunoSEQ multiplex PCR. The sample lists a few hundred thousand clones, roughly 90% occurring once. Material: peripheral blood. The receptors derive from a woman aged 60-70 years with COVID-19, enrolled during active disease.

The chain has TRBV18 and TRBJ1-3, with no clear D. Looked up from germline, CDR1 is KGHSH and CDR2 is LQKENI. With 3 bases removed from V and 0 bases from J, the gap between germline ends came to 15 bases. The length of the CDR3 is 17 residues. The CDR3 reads CASSPGLFESSGNTIYF. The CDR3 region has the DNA TGTGCCAGCTCACCCGGACTGTTCGAAAGCTCTGGAAACACCATATATTTT.

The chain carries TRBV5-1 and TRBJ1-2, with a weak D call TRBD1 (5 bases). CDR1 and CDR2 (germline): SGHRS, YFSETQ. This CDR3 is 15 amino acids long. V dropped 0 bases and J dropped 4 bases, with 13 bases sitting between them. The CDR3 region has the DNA TGCGCCAGCAGCTTGGCGGGCAGGGCCCCCTATGGCTACACCTTC. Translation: CASSLAGRAPYGYTF.

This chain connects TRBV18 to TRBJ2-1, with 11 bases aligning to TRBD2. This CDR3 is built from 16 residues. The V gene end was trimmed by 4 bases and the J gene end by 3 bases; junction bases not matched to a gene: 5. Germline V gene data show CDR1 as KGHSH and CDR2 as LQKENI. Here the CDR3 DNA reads TGTGCCAGCTCACAAACCGGGACTAGCGGCTACAATGAGCAGTTCTTC. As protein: CASSQTGTSGYNEQFF.

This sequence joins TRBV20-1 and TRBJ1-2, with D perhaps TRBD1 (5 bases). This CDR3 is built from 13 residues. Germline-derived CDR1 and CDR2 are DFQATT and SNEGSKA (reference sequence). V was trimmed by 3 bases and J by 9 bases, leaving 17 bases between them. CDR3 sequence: CSASVQGRGSYTF. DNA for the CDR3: TGCAGTGCTAGTGTTCAGGGTCGGGGGAGCTACACCTTC.

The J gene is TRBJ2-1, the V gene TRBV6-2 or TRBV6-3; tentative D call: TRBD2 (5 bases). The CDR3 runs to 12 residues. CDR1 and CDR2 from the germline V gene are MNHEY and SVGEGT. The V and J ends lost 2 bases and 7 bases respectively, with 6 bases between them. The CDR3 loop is CASSYKRNEQFF. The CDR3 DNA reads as TGTGCCAGCAGTTACAAGCGGAATGAGCAGTTCTTC.